Listed below are T cell receptor beta chains from one sample, sequenced in a study of siplizumab effects on memory and regulatory T cells. Method: immunoSEQ multiplex PCR; TCRdb's copy keeps in-frame clones and lacks some. The table has roughly 100,000 clones, approximately 94% seen once. Sequencing used CD4+ T cells sorted from blood. The origin of the receptors is a human donor in good health. Each CDR3 is given with its conserved first and last residue. Fields, in order: J gene, V gene, D gene, clone size, CDR3 DNA, CDR3 protein. The D gene is left open where the match is weak. Expanded clones get a size class; other rows say once, few or many, or leave the size out.

>TRBJ1-2|TRBV2|-|-
TGTGCCAGCACGTGGGACGACCTAATTTCCGGCTACACCTTC
CASTWDDLISGYTF
>TRBJ1-2|TRBV5-4|-|-
TGTGCCAGCAGCTTGGATCCAGGGAGCTATGGCTACACCTTC
CASSLDPGSYGYTF
>TRBJ1-2|TRBV5-1|-|-
TGCGCCAGCAGAGACAGGATTGGCTATGGCTACACCTTC
CASRDRIGYGYTF
>TRBJ1-2|TRBV4-2|-|-
TGTGCCAGCAGCCAAGCGGGGGGATATGGCTACACCTTC
CASSQAGGYGYTF
>TRBJ2-4|TRBV30|TRBD1|-
TGTGCCTGGAGCGCACTAACCTTGGGACAGGGGGTTGACATTCAGTACTTC
CAWSALTLGQGVDIQYF
>TRBJ2-5|TRBV9|-|-
TGTGCCAGCAGCGTAGCTACAGGGTCCCAAGAGACCCAGTACTTC
CASSVATGSQETQYF
>TRBJ1-1|TRBV30|TRBD1|once
TGTGCCTGGAGAGGCGCAGGGGGCCGGGGGACTGAAGCTTTCTTT
CAWRGAGGRGTEAFF
>TRBJ1-4|TRBV5-1|-|once
TGCGCCAGCAGCCCGACACCAACTAATGAAAAACTGTTTTTT
CASSPTPTNEKLFF
>TRBJ2-5|TRBV18|TRBD2|-
TGTGCCAGCTCACCTTTAGCGGGAGGCGAGGAGACCCAGTACTTC
CASSPLAGGEETQYF
>TRBJ2-7|TRBV11-2|-|-
TGTGCCAGCAGCAGAACTGGAACCTACGAGCAGTACTTC
CASSRTGTYEQYF
>TRBJ2-7|TRBV9|-|-
TGTGCCAGCAGCCCAGGAGAGTTTGAGCAGTACTTC
CASSPGEFEQYF
>TRBJ1-3|TRBV7-9|-|-
TGTGCCAGCAGCTTAGACGGAAGTCCCGGGACAGGAAACACCATATATTTT
CASSLDGSPGTGNTIYF
>TRBJ2-3|TRBV9|-|-
TGTGCCAGCAGCGTAGAAAGCGGCACAGATACGCAGTATTTT
CASSVESGTDTQYF
>TRBJ1-1|TRBV12-5|-|-
TGTGCTAGTGGTTTGGGGGGGGCCACGAACACTGAAGCTTTCTTT
CASGLGGATNTEAFF
>TRBJ2-7|TRBV10-3|-|-
TGTGCCATCAGGGGGTCTGCGTACAGTTCCTACGAGCAGTACTTC
CAIRGSAYSSYEQYF
>TRBJ2-7|TRBV2|TRBD2|-
TGTGCCAGCAGAGGGACTAGTCCCTACGAGCAGTACTTC
CASRGTSPYEQYF
>TRBJ1-2|TRBV6-6|TRBD1|-
TGTGCCAGCAGTGATACAGGGGGATATGGCTACACCTTC
CASSDTGGYGYTF
>TRBJ2-7|TRBV7-9|TRBD1|-
TGTGCCAGCAGCTTCCGGACAGGGGCCCACGAGCAGTACTTC
CASSFRTGAHEQYF
>TRBJ2-1|TRBV7-9|TRBD2|-
TGTGCCAGCAGCTCCCTTAGCGGGAGGGGTGGGGGTGAGCAGTTCTTC
CASSSLSGRGGGEQFF
>TRBJ1-1|TRBV11-3|-|-
TGTGCCAGCAGCCTCCTACGACAGAACACTGAAGCTTTCTTT
CASSLLRQNTEAFF
>TRBJ2-3|TRBV7-6|-|-
TGTGCCAGCAGCCATCGACCGGGACGGGACACAGATACGCAGTATTTT
CASSHRPGRDTDTQYF
>TRBJ2-2|TRBV7-9|TRBD1|-
TGTGCCAGCAGCTTAGGGACAGGGCCCGGGGAGCTGTTTTTT
CASSLGTGPGELFF
>TRBJ1-5|TRBV30|-|-
TGTGCCTGGAGTTCCGGGGATGGTCAGCCCCAGCATTTT
CAWSSGDGQPQHF
>TRBJ2-3|TRBV7-8|-|-
TGTGCCAGCAGCCCACGGGGGTCTACCACAGATACGCAGTATTTT
CASSPRGSTTDTQYF
>TRBJ1-3|TRBV9|-|once
TGTGCCAGCAGCCCAGAACCACTAAATGTTGGAAACACCATATATTTT
CASSPEPLNVGNTIYF
>TRBJ2-1|TRBV11-2|-|once
TGTGCCAGCAGCTTAGGACAGGTCTGGAATGAGCAGTTCTTC
CASSLGQVWNEQFF
>TRBJ1-2|TRBV18|TRBD1|-
TGTGCCAGCTCACCACGGGCCGTCTCTGCAGGGGGAAGTGGCTACACCTTC
CASSPRAVSAGGSGYTF
>TRBJ2-7|TRBV21-1|-|-
TGTGCCAGCAGCAGAGACAGAGCCTACGAGCAGTACTTC
CASSRDRAYEQYF
>TRBJ2-1|TRBV5-4|TRBD2|-
TGTGCCAGCAGCTCCCGCCTGGCTAGCGGGGGTTACAATGAGCAGTTCTTC
CASSSRLASGGYNEQFF
>TRBJ1-1|TRBV5-5|-|-
TGTGCCAGCAGCCGACGGGTTGGCGTTGCTGAAGCTTTCTTT
CASSRRVGVAEAFF
>TRBJ2-7|TRBV2|-|-
TGTGCCAGCAGTCCCCGAACAGGGGAGGCAGGCGAGCAGTACTTC
CASSPRTGEAGEQYF
>TRBJ2-1|TRBV5-4|-|-
TGTGCCAGCACCCGGTCCGGGGGTGGGGCTGAGCAGTTCTTC
CASTRSGGGAEQFF
>TRBJ2-2|TRBV19|-|-
TGTGCCAGTAGTATAGGGAGGGGCACCGGGGAGCTGTTTTTT
CASSIGRGTGELFF
>TRBJ2-5|TRBV27|TRBD2|-
TGTGCCAGCAGCCAAAGCGGGGGGGCGACCCAGTACTTC
CASSQSGGATQYF
>TRBJ2-7|TRBV5-4|TRBD1|few
TGTGCCAGCAGCTTGGCCGGGACAGGGGCGCACGAGCAGTACTTC
CASSLAGTGAHEQYF
>TRBJ2-7|TRBV4-3|TRBD1|-
TGCGCCAGCAGCCAAGATACCGGGACAGGGGACTACGAGCAGTACTTC
CASSQDTGTGDYEQYF
>TRBJ1-2|TRBV28|-|-
TGTGCCAGCAGTCCAGGACAGACCCGCTATGGCTACACCTTC
CASSPGQTRYGYTF
>TRBJ1-1|TRBV4-1|TRBD1|-
TGCGCCAGCAGCCAAGATATGGCAGGGGGCGCGAGGCGAGCTTTCTTT
CASSQDMAGGARRAFF
>TRBJ2-2|TRBV10-3|-|-
TGTGCCACCCGAGTGGGGACCGGGGAGCTGTTTTTT
CATRVGTGELFF
>TRBJ1-2|TRBV18|-|-
TGTGCCAGCTCACCGGACAGATCCTATGGCTACACCTTC
CASSPDRSYGYTF
>TRBJ1-1|TRBV15|-|few
TGTGCCACCAGCAGAGGGTACAGTTATGAAGCTTTCTTT
CATSRGYSYEAFF
>TRBJ2-5|TRBV9|-|-
TGTGCCAGCAGCGTTAGAGATCGGGAGACCCAGTACTTC
CASSVRDRETQYF
>TRBJ1-3|TRBV25-1|-|-
TGTGCCAGCACCCAGGGAGGTCCTGGAAACACCATATATTTT
CASTQGGPGNTIYF
>TRBJ2-2|TRBV29-1|TRBD1|-
TGCAGCGTTGTAACAGGGGGCCACACCGGGGAGCTGTTTTTT
CSVVTGGHTGELFF
>TRBJ2-5|TRBV5-1|-|-
TGCGCCAGCAGCTGGGACACACAAGAGACCCAGTACTTC
CASSWDTQETQYF
>TRBJ2-1|TRBV28|-|-
TGTGCCAGCAGTTCCCCCACGGAAATCTACAATGAGCAGTTCTTC
CASSSPTEIYNEQFF
>TRBJ2-7|TRBV9|TRBD2|once
TGTGCCAGCAGCGTGGGGGGAGCGGGGTACGAGCAGTACTTC
CASSVGGAGYEQYF
>TRBJ2-2|TRBV9|-|-
TGTGCCAGCAGCCCCGCGGGACTTGACACCGGGGAGCTGTTTTTT
CASSPAGLDTGELFF
>TRBJ1-1|TRBV5-8|-|-
TGTGCCAGCGATCGGGGCCTTATGAACACTGAAGCTTTCTTT
CASDRGLMNTEAFF
>TRBJ2-6|TRBV7-2|TRBD2|-
TGTGCCAGCAGCCCTTGGCTAGCGGGTTCCTCTGGGGCCAACGTCCTGACTTTC
CASSPWLAGSSGANVLTF
>TRBJ1-1|TRBV6-5|-|-
TGTGCCAGCAGCCCCAAGGGGGGTTACACTGAAGCTTTCTTT
CASSPKGGYTEAFF
>TRBJ2-3|TRBV4-1|-|-
TGCGCCAGCAGCCAAGGTGCAGGCACAGATACGCAGTATTTT
CASSQGAGTDTQYF
>TRBJ2-3|TRBV7-9|-|-
TGTGCCAGCAGCAACACAGATACGCAGTATTTT
CASSNTDTQYF
>TRBJ2-7|TRBV7-2|TRBD2|-
TGTGCCAGCAGCTTAAGCCTAGCGGGTCCCTACGAGCAGTACTTC
CASSLSLAGPYEQYF
>TRBJ2-2|TRBV29-1|-|-
TGCAGCGTTGCCAGGATGCCCACCGGGGAGCTGTTTTTT
CSVARMPTGELFF
>TRBJ1-2|TRBV2|TRBD1|few
TGTGCCAGCACTTTAGAACAGGGGGCGGATGGCTACACCTTC
CASTLEQGADGYTF
>TRBJ2-7|TRBV5-1|TRBD2|-
TGCGCCAGCAGCACTGGGTCAGCGGGAGGGCCTAGTATGTTC
CASSTGSAGGPSMF